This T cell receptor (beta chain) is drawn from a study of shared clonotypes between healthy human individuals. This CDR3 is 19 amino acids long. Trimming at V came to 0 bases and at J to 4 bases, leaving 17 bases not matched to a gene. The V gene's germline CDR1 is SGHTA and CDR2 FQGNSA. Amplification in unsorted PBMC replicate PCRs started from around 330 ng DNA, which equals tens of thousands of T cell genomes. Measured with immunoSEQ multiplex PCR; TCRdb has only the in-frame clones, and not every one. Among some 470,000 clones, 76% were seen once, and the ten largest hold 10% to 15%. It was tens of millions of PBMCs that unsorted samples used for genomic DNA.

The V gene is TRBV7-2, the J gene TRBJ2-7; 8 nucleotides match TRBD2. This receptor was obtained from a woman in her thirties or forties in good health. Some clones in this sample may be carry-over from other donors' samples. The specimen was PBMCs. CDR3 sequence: CASSLATNPGGTRGYEQYF. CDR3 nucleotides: TGTGCCAGCAGCTTAGCCACAAACCCGGGAGGGACTAGGGGTTACGAGCAGTACTTC. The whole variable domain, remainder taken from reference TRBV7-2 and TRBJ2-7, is GAGVSQSPSNKVTEKGKDVELRCDPISGHTALYWYRQSLGQGLEFLIYFQGNSAPDKSGLPSDRFSAERTGGSVSTLTIQRTQQEDSAVYLCASSLATNPGGTRGYEQYFGPGTRLTVT.